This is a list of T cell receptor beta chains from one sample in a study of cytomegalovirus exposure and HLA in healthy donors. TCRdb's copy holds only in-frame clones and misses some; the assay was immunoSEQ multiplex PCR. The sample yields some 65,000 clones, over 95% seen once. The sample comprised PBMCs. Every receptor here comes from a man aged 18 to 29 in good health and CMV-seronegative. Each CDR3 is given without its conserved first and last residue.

CDR3aa: ASSSRGLHDEQY; v_gene: TRBV6-5; j_gene: TRBJ2-7
CDR3aa: ASSETDRTTEAF; v_gene: TRBV11-3; j_gene: TRBJ1-1
CDR3aa: ASSDREQF; v_gene: TRBV2; j_gene: TRBJ2-1
CDR3aa: ASRFPGTNNQPQH; v_gene: TRBV28; j_gene: TRBJ1-5
CDR3aa: ASGPGQPPYEQY; v_gene: TRBV12-5; j_gene: TRBJ2-7
CDR3aa: ASSQGEGRDGYT; v_gene: TRBV4-2; j_gene: TRBJ1-2
CDR3aa: ASSQGRGGFGYGYT; v_gene: TRBV14; j_gene: TRBJ1-2
CDR3aa: ASSSGRTSGRTDTQY; v_gene: TRBV5-1; j_gene: TRBJ2-3
CDR3aa: ASSGRTGLSGNTIY; v_gene: TRBV2; j_gene: TRBJ1-3
CDR3aa: ASSLDSNYGYT; v_gene: TRBV28; j_gene: TRBJ1-2
CDR3aa: ASSVVAGGPTY; v_gene: TRBV6-1; j_gene: TRBJ2-7
CDR3aa: ASSPGTVSKAF; v_gene: TRBV11-2; j_gene: TRBJ1-1
CDR3aa: ASSRDFNEQF; v_gene: TRBV11-3; j_gene: TRBJ2-1
CDR3aa: ASSQIGTSGRKQF; v_gene: TRBV4-1; j_gene: TRBJ2-1
CDR3aa: ASSFREGSYEQY; v_gene: TRBV27; j_gene: TRBJ2-7
CDR3aa: ASSLGIGQGNTEAF; v_gene: TRBV28; j_gene: TRBJ1-1
CDR3aa: ASSLEPKGQGNHEQY; v_gene: TRBV5-1; j_gene: TRBJ2-7
CDR3aa: ASQTVEQETQY; v_gene: TRBV19; j_gene: TRBJ2-5
CDR3aa: ASSEPRRSNQPQH; v_gene: TRBV6-1; j_gene: TRBJ1-5
CDR3aa: ASSASPRNQPQH; v_gene: TRBV6-1; j_gene: TRBJ1-5
CDR3aa: ASREGDRILVEQY; v_gene: TRBV2; j_gene: TRBJ2-7
CDR3aa: ASSPSEAGGAGELF; v_gene: TRBV7-3; j_gene: TRBJ2-2
CDR3aa: ASSVYARTDTQY; v_gene: TRBV7-3; j_gene: TRBJ2-3
CDR3aa: ASRIGGAVGETQY; v_gene: TRBV5-1; j_gene: TRBJ2-5
CDR3aa: ASSRAEEKLF; v_gene: TRBV7-9; j_gene: TRBJ1-4
CDR3aa: AWMGQGGNTIY; v_gene: TRBV30; j_gene: TRBJ1-3
CDR3aa: ASSLTNQPQH; v_gene: TRBV7-2; j_gene: TRBJ1-5
CDR3aa: ASTLRQGSSGNTIY; v_gene: TRBV2; j_gene: TRBJ1-3
CDR3aa: ASSPLQGTDTQY; v_gene: TRBV18; j_gene: TRBJ2-3